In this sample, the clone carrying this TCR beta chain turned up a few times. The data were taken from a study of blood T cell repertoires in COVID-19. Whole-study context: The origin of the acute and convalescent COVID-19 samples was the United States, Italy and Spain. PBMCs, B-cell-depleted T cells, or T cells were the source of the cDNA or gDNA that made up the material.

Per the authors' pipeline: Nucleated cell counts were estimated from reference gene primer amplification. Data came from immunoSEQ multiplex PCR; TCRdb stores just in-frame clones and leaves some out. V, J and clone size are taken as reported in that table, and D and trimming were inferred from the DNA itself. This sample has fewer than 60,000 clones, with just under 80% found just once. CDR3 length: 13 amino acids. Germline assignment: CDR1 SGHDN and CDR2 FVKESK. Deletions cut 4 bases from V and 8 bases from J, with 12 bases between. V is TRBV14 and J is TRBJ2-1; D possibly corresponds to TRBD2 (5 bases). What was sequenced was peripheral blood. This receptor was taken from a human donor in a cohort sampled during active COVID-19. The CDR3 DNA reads TGTGCCAGCAGCCCGAGAGGAGGCTATGAGCAGTTCTTC. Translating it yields CASSPRGGYEQFF.